This T cell receptor (beta chain) was found in a study of chemoradiotherapy in HPV16-positive cancers. The data were produced by immunoSEQ multiplex PCR, yet TCRdb's version contains in-frame clones alone and is incomplete. The sample contains around 9,700 clones, approximately 69% of which appear only once. The germline V gene encodes CDR1 LNHDA and CDR2 SQIVND (reference sequence). V was shortened by 0 bases and J by 1 base, with 27 bases between the two germline ends. The CDR3 loop spans 22 amino acids. Repeated repertoire sampling spanned the course of chemoradiotherapy. This receptor was identified in a human donor with HPV-associated anogenital cancer. The J gene is TRBJ2-2, the V gene TRBV19, with D perhaps matching TRBD1 (5 bases). This sample was gathered from a patient who underwent chemoradiotherapy. The CDR3 region is CASSIDPVRVAPNLRNTGELFF. The CDR3 DNA follows: TGTGCCAGTAGTATAGATCCTGTCAGGGTCGCGCCAAACCTCAGGAACACCGGGGAGCTGTTTTTT.